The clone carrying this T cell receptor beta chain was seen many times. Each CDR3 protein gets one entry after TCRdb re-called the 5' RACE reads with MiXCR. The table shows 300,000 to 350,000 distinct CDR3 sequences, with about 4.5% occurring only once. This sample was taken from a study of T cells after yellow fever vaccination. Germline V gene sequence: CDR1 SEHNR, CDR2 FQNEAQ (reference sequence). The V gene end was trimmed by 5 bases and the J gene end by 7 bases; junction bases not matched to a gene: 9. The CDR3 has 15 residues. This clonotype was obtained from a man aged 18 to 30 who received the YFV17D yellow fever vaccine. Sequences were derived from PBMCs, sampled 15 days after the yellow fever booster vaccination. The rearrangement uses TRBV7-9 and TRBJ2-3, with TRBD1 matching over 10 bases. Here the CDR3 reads CASSPRQGALYTQYF. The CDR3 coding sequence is TGTGCCAGCAGCCCCAGACAGGGGGCGTTATATACGCAGTATTTT. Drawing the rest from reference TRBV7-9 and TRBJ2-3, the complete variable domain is DTGVSQNPRHKITKRGQNVTFRCDPISEHNRLYWYRQTLGQGPEFLTYFQNEAQLEKSRLLSDRFSAERPKGSFSTLEIQRTEQGDSAMYLCASSPRQGALYTQYFGPGTRLTVL.